This T cell receptor (beta chain) was obtained from a study of CD8 T cells in ankylosing spondylitis. Findings and limits, study-wide: In the blood and synovial fluid of reactive arthritis, some motif variants had been previously reported. A TCR beta motif of under ten highly homologous variants appeared characteristic of ankylosing spondylitis blood.

This clonotype was counted between two and nine times. Antigen specificity is unknown. The CDR3 is 13 residues long. Trimming removed 6 bases at V and 0 bases at J, with 9 bases between. Each TCR beta library was made by quantitative 5'-RACE that incorporated molecular barcodes. From the 5' RACE reads, TCRdb called clonotypes with MiXCR, one entry per CDR3 protein. The sample has about 450,000 distinct CDR3 sequences, roughly 26% seen once. This chain uses TRBV12-3 or TRBV12-4 with TRBJ2-7, with a possible D match to TRBD1 (5 bases). The TCR comes from a male donor with ankylosing spondylitis. Sequenced sample: blood, either unsorted or a sorted T cell fraction (not recorded which). The DNA for the CDR3 is TGTGCCAGCAGCCCTGACAGCTCCTACGAGCAGTACTTC. Residues: CASSPDSSYEQYF.